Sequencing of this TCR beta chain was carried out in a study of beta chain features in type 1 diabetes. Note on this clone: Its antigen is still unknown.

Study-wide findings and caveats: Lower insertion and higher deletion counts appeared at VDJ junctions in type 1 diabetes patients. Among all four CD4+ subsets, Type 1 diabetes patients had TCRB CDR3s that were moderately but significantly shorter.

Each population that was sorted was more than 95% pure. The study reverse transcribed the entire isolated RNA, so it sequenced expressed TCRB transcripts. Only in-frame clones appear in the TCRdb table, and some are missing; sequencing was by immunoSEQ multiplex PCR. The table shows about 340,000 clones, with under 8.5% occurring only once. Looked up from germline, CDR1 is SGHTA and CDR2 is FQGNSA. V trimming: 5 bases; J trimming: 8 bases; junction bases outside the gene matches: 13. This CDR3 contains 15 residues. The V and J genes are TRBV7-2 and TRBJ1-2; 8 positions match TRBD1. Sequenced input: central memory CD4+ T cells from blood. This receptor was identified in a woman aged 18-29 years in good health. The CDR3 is CASSPNRGSWIGYTF. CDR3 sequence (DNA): TGTGCCAGCAGCCCGAACAGGGGGTCTTGGATAGGCTACACCTTC.